A selection of T cell receptor beta chains follows, all from one sample in a study of CD8 T cells in ankylosing spondylitis. TCRdb used MiXCR to reprocess the 5' RACE reads, holding one entry per CDR3 protein. The sample includes hundreds of thousands of distinct CDR3 sequences, about 25% of them seen just once. The source material was blood, either unsorted or a sorted T cell fraction (not recorded which). The receptor source for this set is a male donor with ankylosing spondylitis. Both conserved end residues are part of each CDR3. A clone size is listed for some rows: how often the clone was seen (once, few, many), or a class if it is expanded.

16	TRBV6-5	TRBJ2-7	-	CASSYSKAGGSYEQYF
17	TRBV7-2	TRBJ1-5	few	CASSLADTGTYNQPQHF
11	TRBV20-1	TRBJ2-5	few	CSAGDLETQYF
14	TRBV2	TRBJ1-5	many	CASQTGSGNQPQHF
14	TRBV13	TRBJ2-3	-	CASSSPSRQGTQYF
12	TRBV29-1	TRBJ1-1	-	CSVEGQGYEAFF
12	TRBV12-3/TRBV12-4	TRBJ1-2	few	CATMGAPSGYTF
16	TRBV24-1	TRBJ2-3	-	CATSVRTSGTGDTQYF
17	TRBV10-3	TRBJ2-6	few	CATRTGSSTSGANVLTF
16	TRBV24-1	TRBJ2-5	few	CATSDPGTGVQETQYF
13	TRBV29-1	TRBJ2-3	-	CSVFGEASDTQYF
15	TRBV7-2	TRBJ2-7	-	CASTPDAGYRYEQYF
14	TRBV7-8	TRBJ1-1	few	CASSSLAGNTEAFF
11	TRBV20-1	TRBJ2-5	-	CSASPRETQYF
14	TRBV2	TRBJ1-6	few	CASRGDSYNSPLHF
16	TRBV18	TRBJ2-1	-	CASSPAGTKGLSEQFF
17	TRBV5-5	TRBJ2-1	-	CASSLGLAGDFYNEQFF
13	TRBV6-1	TRBJ2-3	-	CASRAAGSDTQYF
14	TRBV27	TRBJ2-3	-	CASGLGIPPDTQYF
14	TRBV7-2	TRBJ1-4	-	CASSLRGIDEKLFF
13	TRBV20-1	TRBJ1-1	-	CSATLRGNTEAFF
16	TRBV12-3/TRBV12-4	TRBJ2-1	-	CASSLAVGGNYNEQFF
15	TRBV20-1	TRBJ2-1	-	CSASQWGSSYNEQFF
12	TRBV29-1	TRBJ2-5	-	CSAKGGAETQYF
15	TRBV27	TRBJ2-7	-	CASSRTGTGTYEQYF
14	TRBV20-1	TRBJ2-5	-	CSATKQGTQETQYF
17	TRBV5-5	TRBJ2-1	few	CASSPKIDRLTFNEQFF
15	TRBV5-1	TRBJ1-1	-	CASSLEAFTDTEAFF
20	TRBV20-1	TRBJ2-3	-	CSARDQRTSSRRPPPDTQYF
16	TRBV19	TRBJ1-1	few	CASSIGRQWKNTEAFF
15	TRBV7-8	TRBJ1-2	-	CASSPTRGGAYGYTF
14	TRBV27	TRBJ2-5	-	CASSFSSIVETQYF
12	TRBV29-1	TRBJ1-1	few	CSSQGGGTEAFF
13	TRBV7-2	TRBJ1-1	-	CASSLNREAEAFF
18	TRBV11-1	TRBJ2-1	-	CASSLNPFDSGSGNEQFF
15	TRBV7-2	TRBJ2-1	medium-sized	CASSSTSGRAYEQFF
15	TRBV5-1	TRBJ2-3	few	CASSSQRSSTDTQYF
17	TRBV20-1	TRBJ1-6	-	CSARDVQERSYNSPLHF
11	TRBV3-1	TRBJ2-7	-	CASSLTGEQYF
16	TRBV10-2	TRBJ2-6	-	CASSPAPLTGANVLTF
15	TRBV11-2	TRBJ2-5	few	CASSLGQGAGETQYF
14	TRBV20-1	TRBJ1-4	few	CSASDGPTNEKLFF
15	TRBV9	TRBJ1-5	few	CASSVGAGRDQPQHF
16	TRBV7-8	TRBJ2-2	-	CASSQRTSGRAGELFF
16	TRBV3-1	TRBJ1-3	-	CASSQELGPSGNTIYF
16	TRBV12-3/TRBV12-4	TRBJ2-6	-	CASTGGVSSGANVLTF